This T cell receptor (beta chain) was captured by sequencing in a study of blood T cell repertoires in COVID-19. Study summary: Samples taken during acute and convalescent COVID-19 were collected in the United States, Italy and Spain. From T cells, B-cell-depleted T cells, or PBMCs came the material, which was cDNA or gDNA.

Repertoires were generated with immunoSEQ multiplex PCR, while TCRdb's copy carries only in-frame clones and drops some. The sample holds about 34,000 clones, roughly 77% seen once. The CDR3 length is 14 residues. The germline V gene encodes CDR1 LNHDA and CDR2 SQIVND (reference sequence). J lost 0 bases, V lost 8 bases, and 6 bases had no gene match. This TCR was recovered from an elderly man with active or convalescent COVID-19. Sequenced sample: peripheral blood. V usage is TRBV19 and J usage is TRBJ1-1; 7 positions match TRBD1. The CDR3 here is CASHRDRMNTEAFF. CDR3 DNA sequence: TGTGCCAGTCATAGGGACAGAATGAACACTGAAGCTTTCTTT.